The sequence of this TCR beta chain was determined in a study of brain T cells in children with intractable seizures. Concerning this clone itself: Its antigen is currently unknown.

TCRdb keeps only in-frame clones here, not all; method: immunoSEQ multiplex PCR. The sample consists of 65,000 to 85,000 clones, 90% to 95% of them appearing once. General study results and limits: Clones missing pre-surgery may reflect undersampling of that blood sample. Only CDR3 sequence similarity suggested viral specificity, without known HCMV serostatus.

Surgery cases with the highest brain T cell transcript signatures were chosen for sequencing. Patients received at least one anti-epileptic drug before surgery. Trimming removed 6 bases from V and 4 bases from J; junction bases left unmatched: 8. Germline V gene data show CDR1 as SGHAT and CDR2 as FQNNGV. The CDR3 spans 15 residues. This chain uses TRBV11-2 with TRBJ1-3, with 8 nucleotides matching TRBD1. This clonotype was obtained from a boy younger than two with tuberous sclerosis and intractable seizures. This specimen consisted of peripheral blood, obtained at surgery. The DNA for the CDR3 is TGTGCCAGCAGGGCTCCAGGGGGCAGGGGAAACACCATATATTTT. Translated, it gives CASRAPGGRGNTIYF.